A selection of T cell receptor beta chains follows, all from one sample in a study of blood T cell repertoires in COVID-19. Repertoires were generated with immunoSEQ multiplex PCR, while TCRdb's copy carries only in-frame clones and drops some. Here the sample spans about 64,000 clones, 82% being singletons. Material: peripheral blood. Receptor source: a human donor in a cohort sampled during active COVID-19. CDR3s include the opening cysteine and the closing phenylalanine or tryptophan. Fields, in order: clone size, V gene, J gene, CDR3 protein. The size entry is marked missing in some rows and otherwise reads once, few, many or a size class.

>-|TRBV4-1|TRBJ1-4
CASSHPRTGEYEKLFF
>-|TRBV27|TRBJ2-7
CASSLSSGGRQSYEQYF
>-|TRBV7-8|TRBJ1-5
CASSFRDREQQPQHF
>-|TRBV19|TRBJ1-2
CAVQRSQGEGGYTF
>-|TRBV21-1|TRBJ2-1
CASSRRGSDRGRKLYNEQFF
>-|TRBV27|TRBJ1-2
CASSLSEGTGVLGYTF
>-|TRBV6-5|TRBJ1-2
CAIHGGIVDYGYTF
>-|TRBV5-6|TRBJ1-1
CASSLVDLLVGRARTEAFF
>-|TRBV19|TRBJ2-3
CASREWGPTDTQYF
>-|TRBV6-6|TRBJ2-6
CASSPSAGRSGGFSGANVLTF
>-|TRBV28|TRBJ2-2
CASSLNQGKNTGELFF
>-|TRBV5-1|TRBJ2-7
CASSGRDRGHPSYEQYF
>-|TRBV6-1|TRBJ1-5
CASSEQGPYSNQPQHF
>-|TRBV21-1|TRBJ1-6
CASTGQGASYNSPLHF
>-|TRBV28|TRBJ1-5
CASNSGVNQPQHF
>many|TRBV11-2|TRBJ2-5
CASSDPRGETQYF
>-|TRBV7-8|TRBJ1-4
CASSPGTGDGKLFF
>-|TRBV2|TRBJ2-1
CASSVLSGGSFF
>-|TRBV11-2|TRBJ2-7
CASSLRQTPEQYF
>-|TRBV4-1|TRBJ2-1
CASSHSQGLLPNEQFF
>-|TRBV2|TRBJ2-1
CASRRTGPNEQFF
>-|TRBV14|TRBJ2-7
CASSSVYEQYF
>-|TRBV13|TRBJ1-1
CASSPRRGGMNTEAFF
>-|TRBV4-1|TRBJ2-5
CASSQGGTGGETQYF
>-|TRBV5-1|TRBJ2-3
CASHGLAGNPSTDTQYF
>-|TRBV7-9|TRBJ2-3
CASSPGLVVTDTQYF
>many|TRBV5-4|TRBJ1-2
CASSLAGGSRGYTF
>once|TRBV27|TRBJ2-7
CASTGSNEQYF
>-|TRBV6-5|TRBJ2-5
CASSGPGAGLETQYF